This is a list of T cell receptor beta chains from one sample in a study of T cells in Graves' hyperthyroidism and ophthalmopathy. TCRdb used MiXCR to reprocess the multiplex PCR reads, holding one entry per CDR3 protein. This table holds roughly 700,000 distinct CDR3 sequences, under 45% found once. Sequences were obtained from blood. These receptors originate from a middle-aged woman with Graves' hyperthyroidism. The CDR3 runs from the conserved cysteine through the conserved F or W. The order of the fields is V gene, clone size, J gene, D gene, CDR3 protein, CDR3 DNA. The D gene is left open where the match is weak. Some rows have no size entry. The others give once, few or many, or a class for an expanded clone.

V gene: TRBV7-9
clone size: many
J gene: TRBJ1-6
D gene: -
CDR3 protein: CASSWTPLPSPLHF
CDR3 DNA: TGTGCCAGCAGCTGGACCCCCCTCCCCTCACCCCTCCACTTT

V gene: TRBV6-6
clone size: few
J gene: TRBJ1-2
D gene: -
CDR3 protein: CASSYSVQNGYTF
CDR3 DNA: TGTGCCAGCAGTTACTCTGTCCAAAATGGCTACACCTTC

V gene: TRBV10-3
clone size: many
J gene: TRBJ2-7
D gene: -
CDR3 protein: CAISESKGTYEQYF
CDR3 DNA: TGTGCCATCAGTGAGTCTAAGGGAACCTACGAGCAGTACTTC

V gene: TRBV7-9
clone size: -
J gene: TRBJ2-5
D gene: TRBD2
CDR3 protein: CASSFRSGGGGGETQYF
CDR3 DNA: TGTGCCAGCAGCTTCAGGTCGGGGGGAGGCGGAGGAGAGACCCAGTACTTC

V gene: TRBV12-3/TRBV12-4
clone size: few
J gene: TRBJ1-1
D gene: -
CDR3 protein: CASSGRLFAEAFF
CDR3 DNA: TGTGCCAGCAGTGGCAGGTTGTTCGCTGAAGCTTTCTTT

V gene: TRBV10-3
clone size: -
J gene: TRBJ1-2
D gene: -
CDR3 protein: CAISYGGRRSFGYTF
CDR3 DNA: TGTGCCATCAGTTACGGGGGGCGCAGGTCATTTGGCTACACCTTC

V gene: TRBV6-5
clone size: -
J gene: TRBJ2-7
D gene: -
CDR3 protein: CASSYKESYEQYF
CDR3 DNA: TGTGCCAGCAGTTACAAGGAGTCCTACGAGCAGTACTTC

V gene: TRBV12-3/TRBV12-4
clone size: -
J gene: TRBJ1-1
D gene: -
CDR3 protein: CASSWFGNTEAFF
CDR3 DNA: TGTGCCAGCAGTTGGTTCGGTAACACTGAAGCTTTCTTT

V gene: TRBV9
clone size: few
J gene: TRBJ1-1
D gene: -
CDR3 protein: CASSGLGPEAFF
CDR3 DNA: TGTGCCAGCAGCGGACTGGGTCCTGAAGCTTTCTTT

V gene: TRBV29-1
clone size: many
J gene: TRBJ1-6
D gene: -
CDR3 protein: CSVRLGGEALHF
CDR3 DNA: TGCAGCGTTCGCCTCGGGGGTGAAGCCCTCCACTTT

V gene: TRBV2
clone size: many
J gene: TRBJ1-2
D gene: -
CDR3 protein: CASIAGASWNYGYTF
CDR3 DNA: TGTGCCAGCATTGCGGGGGCATCTTGGAACTATGGCTACACCTTC

V gene: TRBV10-3
clone size: -
J gene: TRBJ2-3
D gene: -
CDR3 protein: CAITPSSSTDTQYF
CDR3 DNA: TGTGCCATCACCCCTAGTTCTAGCACAGATACGCAGTATTTT

V gene: TRBV12-3/TRBV12-4
clone size: many
J gene: TRBJ2-5
D gene: -
CDR3 protein: CASSLGGMETQYF
CDR3 DNA: TGTGCCAGCAGTTTAGGAGGGATGGAGACCCAGTACTTC

V gene: TRBV19
clone size: -
J gene: TRBJ1-4
D gene: -
CDR3 protein: CASIQPGAFLEKLFF
CDR3 DNA: TGTGCCAGTATCCAGCCGGGGGCTTTCTTAGAAAAACTGTTTTTT

V gene: TRBV4-1
clone size: many
J gene: TRBJ1-5
D gene: TRBD1
CDR3 protein: CASSQGQFNQPQHF
CDR3 DNA: TGCGCCAGCAGCCAGGGACAGTTCAATCAGCCCCAGCATTTT

V gene: TRBV4-3
clone size: few
J gene: TRBJ2-5
D gene: -
CDR3 protein: CASSEEYGETQYF
CDR3 DNA: TGCGCCAGCAGTGAAGAGTACGGAGAGACCCAGTACTTC

V gene: TRBV12-3/TRBV12-4
clone size: few
J gene: TRBJ2-7
D gene: TRBD1
CDR3 protein: CASSSRGRAYEQYF
CDR3 DNA: TGTGCCAGCAGTTCCAGGGGGCGCGCCTACGAGCAGTACTTC

V gene: TRBV19
clone size: many
J gene: TRBJ1-2
D gene: -
CDR3 protein: CASSIWDEGYTF
CDR3 DNA: TGTGCCAGTAGTATATGGGACGAGGGCTACACCTTC

V gene: TRBV10-3
clone size: -
J gene: TRBJ2-7
D gene: -
CDR3 protein: CAISNTGEQRQYF
CDR3 DNA: TGTGCCATCAGTAACACCGGGGAGCAACGGCAGTACTTC

V gene: TRBV19
clone size: few
J gene: TRBJ1-5
D gene: -
CDR3 protein: CASSMLEGEGNQPQHF
CDR3 DNA: TGTGCCAGTAGTATGCTGGAGGGCGAGGGCAATCAGCCCCAGCATTTT

V gene: TRBV29-1
clone size: -
J gene: TRBJ1-4
D gene: TRBD1
CDR3 protein: CSVGTGGEKLFF
CDR3 DNA: TGCAGCGTAGGGACAGGAGGTGAAAAACTGTTTTTT

V gene: TRBV29-1
clone size: many
J gene: TRBJ2-7
D gene: -
CDR3 protein: CSVESRPWDEQYF
CDR3 DNA: TGCAGCGTTGAAAGCAGGCCATGGGACGAGCAGTACTTC

V gene: TRBV4-2
clone size: -
J gene: TRBJ1-6
D gene: TRBD1
CDR3 protein: CASIPTGGRLSPLHF
CDR3 DNA: TGTGCCAGCATTCCGACAGGGGGGCGGCTTTCACCCCTCCACTTT

V gene: TRBV11-2
clone size: -
J gene: TRBJ2-3
D gene: -
CDR3 protein: CASSPGTPDTQYF
CDR3 DNA: TGTGCCAGCAGCCCCGGGACCCCAGATACGCAGTATTTT

V gene: TRBV10-3
clone size: -
J gene: TRBJ2-5
D gene: -
CDR3 protein: CAISEIGRIETQYF
CDR3 DNA: TGTGCCATCAGTGAGATTGGGCGCATTGAGACCCAGTACTTC

V gene: TRBV6-2/TRBV6-3
clone size: -
J gene: TRBJ2-5
D gene: TRBD2
CDR3 protein: CASSYQGGGAKTQYF
CDR3 DNA: TGTGCCAGCAGTTACCAGGGCGGGGGAGCAAAGACCCAGTACTTC

V gene: TRBV7-8
clone size: -
J gene: TRBJ1-2
D gene: -
CDR3 protein: CASSVGTLYTF
CDR3 DNA: TGTGCCAGCAGCGTAGGGACGCTCTACACCTTC

V gene: TRBV6-6
clone size: -
J gene: TRBJ1-1
D gene: TRBD1
CDR3 protein: CASSYSPGGMNTEAFF
CDR3 DNA: TGTGCCAGCAGTTATTCCCCAGGGGGTATGAACACTGAAGCTTTCTTT

V gene: TRBV10-3
clone size: many
J gene: TRBJ1-2
D gene: -
CDR3 protein: CAISVDRWRNPANYGYTF
CDR3 DNA: TGTGCCATCAGTGTTGACAGGTGGAGAAATCCAGCTAACTATGGCTACACCTTC

V gene: TRBV7-2
clone size: few
J gene: TRBJ1-2
D gene: -
CDR3 protein: CASSAWDILMNGYTF
CDR3 DNA: TGTGCCAGCAGCGCATGGGACATACTTATGAATGGCTACACCTTC

V gene: TRBV19
clone size: -
J gene: TRBJ1-1
D gene: -
CDR3 protein: CASSHWRGDTEAFF
CDR3 DNA: TGTGCCAGTAGTCATTGGAGGGGGGACACTGAAGCTTTCTTT

V gene: TRBV6-5
clone size: -
J gene: TRBJ1-1
D gene: -
CDR3 protein: CASSHLRDSTEAFF
CDR3 DNA: TGTGCCAGCAGTCATCTTAGGGATAGCACTGAAGCTTTCTTT

V gene: TRBV29-1
clone size: many
J gene: TRBJ2-5
D gene: TRBD2
CDR3 protein: CSVGGSGGFQETQYF
CDR3 DNA: TGCAGCGTTGGAGGGAGCGGGGGGTTTCAAGAGACCCAGTACTTC

V gene: TRBV7-2
clone size: many
J gene: TRBJ1-5
D gene: -
CDR3 protein: CASSSGSGGVRQPQHF
CDR3 DNA: TGTGCCAGCAGTTCGGGGTCCGGGGGCGTTCGGCAGCCCCAGCATTTT

V gene: TRBV7-6
clone size: -
J gene: TRBJ2-5
D gene: TRBD1
CDR3 protein: CASSPSAATGTGQETQYF
CDR3 DNA: TGTGCCAGCAGCCCCAGTGCGGCAACCGGGACAGGCCAAGAGACCCAGTACTTC

V gene: TRBV11-3
clone size: -
J gene: TRBJ2-7
D gene: -
CDR3 protein: CASSSGQAAPGQYF
CDR3 DNA: TGTGCCAGCAGCTCCGGCCAGGCGGCCCCCGGGCAGTACTTC

V gene: TRBV10-3
clone size: -
J gene: TRBJ2-6
D gene: -
CDR3 protein: CASSDMTGVPSGANVLTF
CDR3 DNA: TGTGCCAGCAGTGACATGACAGGCGTCCCATCTGGGGCCAACGTCCTGACTTTC

V gene: TRBV4-3
clone size: many
J gene: TRBJ1-1
D gene: -
CDR3 protein: CASSQWLNTEAFF
CDR3 DNA: TGCGCCAGCAGCCAATGGCTGAACACTGAAGCTTTCTTT

V gene: TRBV4-3
clone size: few
J gene: TRBJ1-1
D gene: -
CDR3 protein: CASSRNDRMNTEAFF
CDR3 DNA: TGCGCCAGCAGCAGGAACGACCGTATGAACACTGAAGCTTTCTTT

V gene: TRBV5-1
clone size: -
J gene: TRBJ1-4
D gene: TRBD1
CDR3 protein: CASSLGQDLSNEKLFF
CDR3 DNA: TGCGCCAGCAGCCTAGGACAGGATCTGTCTAATGAAAAACTGTTTTTT